Listed here are 8 T cell receptor beta chains from one sample, sequenced in a study of human T cells and chemical hapten exposure. The sample's time point: patch test 2, 6 weeks after DPC sensitization. Treatment reported: therapeutic diphenylcyclopropenone sensitization with weekly scalp DPC. TCRdb redid the calling of the RACE reads with MiXCR, one entry per CDR3 protein. The table shows under 100,000 distinct CDR3 sequences, with about 10% occurring only once. Source: whole blood, taken in connection with sensitization to the hapten diphenylcyclopropenone (DPC). These receptors were collected from a woman in her thirties or forties with alopecia areata. Some clones in this sample may be carry-over from other donors' samples.

This chain links TRBV29-1 with TRBJ2-4; perhaps TRBD1 as D (6 bases). The V end was cut by 6 bases, the J end by 2 bases, with 14 bases between. The germline V gene encodes CDR1 SQVTM and CDR2 ANQGSEA. CDR3 length equals 14 residues. The CDR3 protein is CSVNMGASKNIQYF. The CDR3 coding sequence is TGCAGCGTCAACATGGGGGCGTCCAAAAACATTCAGTACTTC.

This clonotype was recorded at least ten times. This CDR3 reads CATSARTASGNTIYF. CDR3 nucleotides: TGTGCCACCAGCGCCCGGACAGCCTCTGGAAACACCATATATTTT. The chain joins TRBV15 to TRBJ1-3; D might be TRBD1 (6 bases). The ends were cut back, 5 bases at V and 0 bases at J, with 11 bases in the middle. The CDR3 covers 15 residues. CDR1 is LNHNV and CDR2 is YYDKDF in the germline V gene (reference sequence).

This clonotype has ten or more counts. This sequence joins TRBV10-3 and TRBJ2-5; 12 bases line up with TRBD2. The CDR3 extends over 15 amino acids. Per germline, CDR1 ENHRY and CDR2 SYGVKD. After removal of 6 bases from V and 0 bases from J, the junction contained 2 bases not matched to a gene. In nucleotides, the CDR3 is TGTGCCATCAGCTGGACTAGCGGGGACCAAGAGACCCAGTACTTC. This encodes CAISWTSGDQETQYF.

In this sample, this clonotype turned up a few times. The chain is built from TRBV5-1 and TRBJ2-2; TRBD2 aligns across 11 bases. V shed 0 bases and J 6 bases; nucleotides not matched to a gene: 4. CDR3 size: 16 residues. Germline CDR1 SGHRS, CDR2 YFSETQ. The CDR3 nucleotides are TGCGCCAGCAGCTTGGTTCTAGCGGGAGGTCCCGGGGAGCTGTTTTTT. Translated, it gives CASSLVLAGGPGELFF.

This chain connects TRBV6-6 to TRBJ2-7, with 7 nucleotides matching TRBD1. With 6 bases clipped from V and 2 bases from J, the junction kept 4 bases outside the gene matches. From germline, CDR1 is MNHNY and CDR2 SVGAGI (reference sequence). The CDR3 has 13 residues. CDR3 DNA: TGTGCCAGCAGACCCGGGACAGCCTACGAGCAGTACTTC. Translation gives CASRPGTAYEQYF.

The chain couples TRBV5-1 to TRBJ1-5; D possibly corresponds to TRBD1 (6 bases). The CDR3 covers 15 residues. CDR1 is SGHRS and CDR2 is YFSETQ in the germline V gene. Trimming cost V 0 bases and J 1 base, with 8 bases left between them. The CDR3 DNA reads as TGCGCCAGCAGCTTGGCGGGACAAAGCAATCAGCCCCAGCATTTT. This translates into CASSLAGQSNQPQHF.

This rearrangement joins TRBV12-3 or TRBV12-4 to TRBJ2-1, with 9 bases aligning to TRBD2. This CDR3 has 19 amino acids. V lost 6 bases and J lost 1; bases outside the gene matches: 16. In DNA, the CDR3 is TGTGCCAGCAGCGCAGGGAGCCAACCTAGCGGGGATTCCTACAATGAGCAGTTCTTC. Protein sequence: CASSAGSQPSGDSYNEQFF.

The table lists this clonotype with a few counts. The chain recombines TRBV15 with TRBJ2-4; 7 bases match TRBD2. Per the germline V gene, CDR1 is LNHNV and CDR2 is YYDKDF (reference sequence). The length of the CDR3 is 19 residues. The V gene end was trimmed by 5 bases and the J gene end by 0 bases; junction bases not matched to a gene: 16. The CDR3 sequence is CATSPWGLTPPQAKNIQYF. Written as DNA, the CDR3 is TGTGCCACCAGCCCCTGGGGACTAACCCCACCTCAAGCCAAAAACATTCAGTACTTC. The complete variable domain, with remaining parts taken from reference TRBV15 and TRBJ2-4, reads DAMVIQNPRYQVTQFGKPVTLSCSQTLNHNVMYWYQQKSSQAPKLLFHYYDKDFNNEADTPDNFQSRRPNTSFCFLDIRSPGLGDTAMYLCATSPWGLTPPQAKNIQYFGAGTRLSVL.